One sample yielded the 11 T cell receptor beta chains listed below, sequenced in a study of regulatory T cells in long-lasting Graves disease. Time point denoted: persistent/refractory GD, antithyroid drugs over 5 years with positive TRAb. RNA isolated from PBMCs was used to make the TCR library. Relying on iRepertoire HTBI primers and Arm-PCR of CDR3 regions, the team built TCR beta libraries. From the multiplex PCR reads, TCRdb called clonotypes with MiXCR, one entry per CDR3 protein. The sample shows roughly 500,000 distinct CDR3 sequences, approximately 21% of them seen only once. The sample in question was peripheral blood mononuclear cells (PBMCs), obtained when the disease was refractory, from a patient treated with antithyroid drugs. These receptors all come from a female donor with Graves disease.

Many counts were recorded for this clonotype. V and J are TRBV20-1 and TRBJ1-1; D remains ambiguous. This CDR3 region has 12 residues. The V end lost 3 bases, the J end lost 2 bases, and 7 bases lay between the germline ends. The V gene's germline CDR1 is DFQATT and CDR2 SNEGSKA (reference sequence). This chain's CDR3 is CSARPHNTEAFF. Written as DNA, the CDR3 is TGCAGTGCTAGGCCACACAACACTGAAGCTTTCTTT.

This clonotype was seen at least ten times. The chain has TRBV28 and TRBJ2-6; D not certain. CDR3 length: 15 residues. CDR1 is MDHEN and CDR2 is SYDVKM in the germline V gene. The V gene lost 7 bases and the J gene lost 0 bases, with 10 bases spanning the gap. The CDR3 protein is CASTPGDSGANVLTF. For the CDR3, the DNA is TGTGCCAGCACGCCAGGTGACTCTGGGGCCAACGTCCTGACTTTC.

The chain combines TRBV28 with TRBJ1-1; a possible D gene is TRBD1 (6 bases). Per germline, CDR1 MDHEN and CDR2 SYDVKM. V gave up 4 bases and J gave up 10 bases, with 16 bases separating them. This CDR3 spans 13 amino acids. CDR3 sequence: CASSSRTAQAAFF. CDR3 DNA sequence: TGTGCCAGCAGTTCCAGGACAGCCCAAGCAGCTTTCTTT.

This sequence joins TRBV6-2 or TRBV6-3 and TRBJ1-2; perhaps TRBD1 as D (5 bases). There are 15 residues in the CDR3. Germline V gives CDR1 MNHEY, CDR2 SVGEGT. V lost 6 bases and J 4 bases, leaving 18 bases between the germline ends. The CDR3 DNA reads TGTGCCAGCAGAACCACCGACAGCCTGATCTATGGCTACACCTTC. This sequence encodes CASRTTDSLIYGYTF.

The chain carries TRBV19 and TRBJ2-7; 8 bases agree with TRBD2. The ends lost 3 bases at V and 3 bases at J; junction bases unmatched: 7. Germline CDR1 is LNHDA and CDR2 is SQIVND (reference sequence). The CDR3 has 15 residues. The CDR3 nucleotides are TGTGCCAGTAGTATCTCCGGGACTAGTCGCTACGAGCAGTACTTC. It specifies CASSISGTSRYEQYF.

This clonotype was seen a handful of times. V and J are TRBV11-2 and TRBJ1-3; D is perhaps TRBD1 (6 bases). CDR3 size: 15 residues. In germline, CDR1 is SGHAT, CDR2 FQNNGV. Trimming left V 2 bases short and J 5 bases short, with 13 bases between. CDR3 bases: TGTGCCAGCAGCTTACAGGGGAAGGCTCGAAACACCATATATTTT. Amino acids: CASSLQGKARNTIYF.

This clonotype has a count of ten or more. V and J are TRBV28 and TRBJ1-5; possible D gene TRBD1, 6 bases. This CDR3 spans 16 amino acids. The V end was cut by 1 base, the J end by 5 bases, with 15 bases between. Germline CDR1 reads MDHEN; CDR2 reads SYDVKM. The CDR3: CASSLSTGGGYQPQHF. The CDR3 DNA is TGTGCCAGCAGTTTATCAACCGGGGGGGGCTATCAGCCCCAGCATTTT. Variable domain in full (rest from reference TRBV28 and TRBJ1-5): DVKVTQSSRYLVKRTGEKVFLECVQDMDHENMFWYRQDPGLGLRLIYFSYDVKMKEKGDIPEGYSVSREKKERFSLILESASTNQTSMYLCASSLSTGGGYQPQHFGDGTRLSIL.

This clonotype was recorded a few times. The V gene is TRBV7-9, the J gene TRBJ2-1; D call uncertain. V lost 0 bases to trimming and J lost 0 bases, with 9 bases between them. Per the germline V gene, CDR1 is SEHNR and CDR2 is FQNEAQ (reference sequence). CDR3 length equals 16 residues. The CDR3 spells CASSLARLTSYNEQFF. Here the CDR3 DNA reads TGTGCCAGCAGCTTAGCCCGGTTAACCTCCTACAATGAGCAGTTCTTC.

In this sample, this clonotype turned up many times. The J gene is TRBJ1-2, the V gene TRBV24-1; D is perhaps TRBD1 (5 bases). V lost 0 bases and J 8 bases, leaving 18 bases between the germline ends. CDR1 is KGHDR, CDR2 SFDVKD, per germline. This CDR3 has 16 amino acids. CDR3 in amino acids: CATSDLGAEDLRGYTF. The CDR3 nucleotides are TGTGCCACCAGTGATTTGGGGGCAGAGGACCTGCGGGGCTACACCTTC.

This clonotype was seen at least ten times. In DNA, the CDR3 is TGCAGCGTTGAACTCCGGACATTGAACACTGAAGCTTTCTTT. Amino acid sequence: CSVELRTLNTEAFF. V gene TRBV29-1 combines with J gene TRBJ1-1, with a possible D match to TRBD1 (5 bases). The V and J ends lost 2 bases and 0 bases respectively, with 10 bases between them. Germline CDR1 reads SQVTM; CDR2 reads ANQGSEA. The CDR3 has 14 amino acids.

This clonotype was recorded a few times. In DNA form, the CDR3 reads TGTGCCAGCAGCGTAGCTCCGGGTAGGGCCAACGAGCAGTACTTC. It codes for CASSVAPGRANEQYF. This rearrangement joins TRBV9 to TRBJ2-7; D unresolved. V lost 0 bases, J lost 5 bases, and 15 bases lay in between. This CDR3 spans 15 amino acids. Germline CDR1 reads SGDLS; CDR2 reads YYNGEE.